These T cell receptor beta chains were read from a single sample in a study of blood T cells in healthy people across ages. TCRdb re-analysed the 5' RACE reads in MiXCR, keeping a single row per CDR3 protein. The table lists over 1,500,000 distinct CDR3 sequences, approximately 40% of them singletons. Sequenced input: blood. Receptor source: a human donor in good health. Both conserved end residues are part of each CDR3. The order of the fields is clone size, V gene, D gene, J gene, CDR3 protein, CDR3 DNA. The D gene is left open where the match is weak. Size values are once, few and many counts, or a class for expanded clones, and some rows have none.

>NA|TRBV28|TRBD1|TRBJ2-7
CASSLRTGQEQYF
TGTGCCAGCAGTTTAAGGACAGGGCAAGAGCAGTACTTC
>few|TRBV6-5|NA|TRBJ1-1
CASGTGANTEAFF
TGTGCCAGCGGGACGGGGGCGAACACTGAAGCTTTCTTT
>NA|TRBV19|TRBD2|TRBJ2-5
CPSSPSRGRETQYF
TGTCCCAGTAGTCCTTCGCGGGGGAGGGAGACCCAGTACTTC
>few|TRBV5-1|TRBD2|TRBJ2-3
CASSRSSGGPDTQYF
TGCGCCAGCAGCCGCTCTAGCGGGGGGCCGGATACGCAGTATTTT
>NA|TRBV10-3|NA|TRBJ2-2
CAISALGGDTGELFF
TGTGCCATCAGCGCCCTTGGCGGCGACACCGGGGAGCTGTTTTTT
>NA|TRBV10-3|TRBD1|TRBJ2-7
CAIPNETGNTYEQYF
TGTGCCATCCCCAACGAGACAGGGAACACGTACGAGCAGTACTTC
>few|TRBV7-2|NA|TRBJ2-7
CASSLVSRDEQYF
TGTGCCAGCAGCTTAGTCTCGAGGGACGAGCAGTACTTC
>few|TRBV6-2/TRBV6-3|NA|TRBJ2-1
CASSYRARGSNYNEQFF
TGTGCCAGCAGTTACCGGGCAAGGGGCTCCAATTACAATGAGCAGTTCTTC
>NA|TRBV7-2|NA|TRBJ2-5
CASSLYGRLTGETQYF
TGTGCCAGCAGCTTATACGGACGACTCACCGGGGAGACCCAGTACTTC
>NA|TRBV20-1|TRBD1|TRBJ1-1
CSGVGQAGQDTHKAFF
TGCAGTGGGGTTGGGCAGGCGGGACAGGACACACACAAAGCTTTCTTT
>few|TRBV15|NA|TRBJ1-1
CVTSRDLNTEAFF
TGTGTCACCAGCAGAGACCTGAACACTGAAGCTTTCTTT
>NA|TRBV10-3|NA|TRBJ2-2
CANRQDLWSGELFF
TGTGCCAACCGACAGGACTTGTGGTCCGGGGAGCTGTTTTTT
>NA|TRBV29-1|NA|TRBJ1-4
CSVRKGGYNEKLFF
TGCAGCGTTAGAAAGGGCGGTTATAATGAAAAACTGTTTTTT
>NA|TRBV5-1|NA|TRBJ2-2
CASSYGTVSAGELFF
TGCGCCAGCAGCTACGGGACGGTTTCGGCCGGGGAGCTGTTTTTT
>many|TRBV29-1|NA|TRBJ2-5
CSVATSQETQYF
TGCAGCGTCGCGACGTCCCAGGAGACCCAGTACTTC
>NA|TRBV29-1|NA|TRBJ1-1
CSVEQSGSEAFF
TGCAGCGTTGAGCAGTCAGGCTCTGAAGCTTTCTTT
>NA|TRBV20-1|TRBD2|TRBJ2-7
CSARDWGGLRTYEQYF
TGCAGTGCTAGAGACTGGGGGGGTCTAAGGACCTACGAGCAGTACTTC
>NA|TRBV20-1|NA|TRBJ2-5
CSAKPWDLRETQYF
TGCAGTGCTAAGCCGTGGGACCTAAGGGAGACCCAGTACTTC
>NA|TRBV7-3|NA|TRBJ1-1
CASRQTGTANTEAFF
TGTGCCAGCAGGCAAACCGGGACGGCGAACACTGAAGCTTTCTTT
>few|TRBV6-5|NA|TRBJ2-2
CASSHLSDSAGELFF
TGTGCCAGCAGTCACCTTAGCGACAGCGCCGGGGAGCTGTTTTTT
>NA|TRBV30|TRBD1|TRBJ2-7
CAWSISDRGLYEQYF
TGTGCCTGGAGTATTTCGGACAGGGGGCTCTACGAGCAGTACTTC
>NA|TRBV4-3|NA|TRBJ2-5
CASSRSRDETQYF
TGCGCCAGCAGCCGCTCCCGTGACGAGACCCAGTACTTC
>many|TRBV2|NA|TRBJ1-6
CASSVGQPNSPLHF
TGTGCCAGCAGTGTAGGACAGCCTAATTCACCCCTCCACTTT
>NA|TRBV15|NA|TRBJ2-7
CATSSRSPSLEQYF
TGTGCCACCAGCAGTCGGTCTCCTTCTTTGGAGCAGTACTTC
>many|TRBV7-9|NA|TRBJ2-7
CASSLIDRTYEQYF
TGTGCCAGCAGCTTAATTGACAGAACCTACGAGCAGTACTTC
>NA|TRBV7-2|NA|TRBJ1-2
CTSLLGQISSGYTF
TGTACCAGCCTCTTAGGGCAAATTTCTAGTGGCTACACCTTC
>few|TRBV7-2|NA|TRBJ1-5
CASSFLGRGQPQHF
TGTGCCAGCAGCTTTCTCGGAAGGGGTCAGCCCCAGCATTTT
>NA|TRBV6-6|NA|TRBJ2-3
CASSYSDTSTDTQYF
TGTGCCAGCAGTTACTCAGACACAAGCACAGATACGCAGTATTTT
>NA|TRBV6-1|NA|TRBJ1-1
CASSGDLIVGDYTEAFF
TGTGCCAGCAGCGGGGACCTTATAGTAGGGGACTACACTGAAGCTTTCTTT
>many|TRBV29-1|NA|TRBJ1-2
CSVVEGSSYGYTF
TGCAGCGTTGTTGAAGGCTCGTCCTATGGCTACACCTTC
>few|TRBV24-1|NA|TRBJ1-5
CATSDFDTGYNQPQHF
TGTGCCACCAGTGATTTTGACACGGGTTACAATCAGCCCCAGCATTTT
>few|TRBV30|NA|TRBJ2-3
CAWSVKGSDTQYF
TGTGCCTGGAGTGTAAAGGGTTCAGATACGCAGTATTTT
>NA|TRBV7-2|NA|TRBJ2-5
CASSTNGGVKVTQYF
TGTGCCAGCAGCACGAATGGCGGCGTTAAAGTGACCCAGTACTTC
>NA|TRBV20-1|NA|TRBJ1-1
CSARDLTEAFF
TGCAGTGCTAGAGATCTCACTGAAGCTTTCTTT
>NA|TRBV7-9|NA|TRBJ2-1
CASTLMPHEQFF
TGTGCCAGCACCCTTATGCCCCACGAGCAGTTCTTC
>NA|TRBV7-8|NA|TRBJ1-2
CASSFGTSRANYGYTF
TGTGCCAGCAGCTTCGGGACATCCAGAGCTAACTATGGCTACACCTTC
>NA|TRBV27|TRBD1|TRBJ1-2
CASRPGGAGYGYTF
TGTGCCAGCAGACCAGGGGGGGCTGGCTATGGCTACACCTTC
>once|TRBV9|NA|TRBJ1-1
CASSVSSGTLEAFF
TGTGCCAGCAGCGTAAGTTCAGGCACCCTTGAAGCTTTCTTT
>NA|TRBV29-1|NA|TRBJ1-2
CSVDGGASNYGYTF
TGCAGCGTTGATGGAGGGGCCTCTAACTATGGCTACACCTTC
>few|TRBV12-5|TRBD1|TRBJ1-2
CASGPSQGISSGYTF
TGTGCTAGTGGTCCCTCACAGGGGATAAGCTCTGGCTACACCTTC
>NA|TRBV27|NA|TRBJ2-7
CASSLSWGFRVEQYF
TGTGCCAGCAGTTTATCTTGGGGATTTCGGGTCGAGCAGTACTTC
>many|TRBV29-1|NA|TRBJ2-7
CSVEDGRGAYEQYF
TGCAGCGTTGAAGACGGCAGGGGGGCATACGAGCAGTACTTC
>many|TRBV6-5|TRBD1|TRBJ2-7
CASSYSTGTGANEQYF
TGTGCCAGCAGTTACTCGACCGGGACAGGGGCCAACGAGCAGTACTTC
>NA|TRBV6-2/TRBV6-3|NA|TRBJ2-6
CASSRPSSGANVLTF
TGTGCCAGCAGTCGCCCCTCCTCTGGGGCCAACGTCCTGACTTTC
>NA|TRBV7-8|NA|TRBJ1-2
CASSLGGGGYAF
TGTGCCAGCAGCTTAGGGGGGGGTGGCTACGCCTTC
>many|TRBV20-1|NA|TRBJ2-7
CSATDILSYEQYF
TGCAGTGCTACCGACATTCTCTCCTACGAGCAGTACTTC